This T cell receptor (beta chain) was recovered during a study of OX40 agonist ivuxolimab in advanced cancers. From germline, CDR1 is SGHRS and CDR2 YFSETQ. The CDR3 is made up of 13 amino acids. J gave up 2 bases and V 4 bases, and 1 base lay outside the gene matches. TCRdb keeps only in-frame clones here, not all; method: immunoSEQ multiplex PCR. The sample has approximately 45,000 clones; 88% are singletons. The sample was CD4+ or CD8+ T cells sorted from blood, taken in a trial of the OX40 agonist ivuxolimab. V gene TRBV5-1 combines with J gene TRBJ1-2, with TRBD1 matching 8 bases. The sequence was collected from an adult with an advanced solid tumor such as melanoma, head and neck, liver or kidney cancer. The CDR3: CASSGTGNYGYTF. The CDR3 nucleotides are TGCGCCAGCAGCGGGACAGGAAACTATGGCTACACCTTC. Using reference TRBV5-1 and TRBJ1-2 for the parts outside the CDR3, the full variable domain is KAGVTQTPRYLIKTRGQQVTLSCSPISGHRSVSWYQQTPGQGLQFLFEYFSETQRNKGNFPGRFSGRQFSNSRSEMNVSTLELGDSALYLCASSGTGNYGYTFGSGTRLTVV.